A selection of T cell receptor beta chains follows, all from one sample in a study of cytomegalovirus exposure and HLA in healthy donors. The assay was immunoSEQ multiplex PCR, and TCRdb's table has in-frame clones only and misses some. In all, the sample yields about 43,000 clones. Sequenced material: PBMCs. Receptor source: a woman aged 30 to 39 in good health and CMV-seronegative. Each CDR3 is given with its conserved first and last residue. D genes are given only for firm matches.

CDR3 DNA: TGTGCCAGCAGCTTGTCCAGGCTGCAGACCCAGTACTTC; CDR3 protein: CASSLSRLQTQYF; D gene: NA; J gene: TRBJ2-5; V gene: TRBV5-4
CDR3 DNA: TGCGCCAGCAGCCAAGACGGTAGGGACAGGGGACTTTCTGGAAACACCATATATTTT; CDR3 protein: CASSQDGRDRGLSGNTIYF; D gene: TRBD1; J gene: TRBJ1-3; V gene: TRBV4-1
CDR3 DNA: TGTGCCTCAGGAGGGGCCAGTAATTCACCCCTCCACTTT; CDR3 protein: CASGGASNSPLHF; D gene: NA; J gene: TRBJ1-6; V gene: TRBV30
CDR3 DNA: TGTGCCAGCTCAAAAGGACTAGCGGAGACCCAGTACTTC; CDR3 protein: CASSKGLAETQYF; D gene: TRBD2; J gene: TRBJ2-5; V gene: TRBV18
CDR3 DNA: TGTGCCAGCAGGGGGACAAACCTAGCCTACGAGCAGTACTTC; CDR3 protein: CASRGTNLAYEQYF; D gene: NA; J gene: TRBJ2-7; V gene: TRBV27
CDR3 DNA: TGTGCCTGGAGTGTAGAGGGAAACGAGCAGTACTTC; CDR3 protein: CAWSVEGNEQYF; D gene: NA; J gene: TRBJ2-7; V gene: TRBV30
CDR3 DNA: TGTGCCAGCAGTTTGGCCGGGACGGGACTCTATGGCTACACCTTC; CDR3 protein: CASSLAGTGLYGYTF; D gene: NA; J gene: TRBJ1-2; V gene: TRBV27
CDR3 DNA: TGCGCCAGCAGCCAAGACGGACTCCCTGGCGGTGAGCAGTTCTTC; CDR3 protein: CASSQDGLPGGEQFF; D gene: NA; J gene: TRBJ2-1; V gene: TRBV4-1
CDR3 DNA: TGTGCCTGGCTCCCGACAGGGAATTATGGCTACACCTTC; CDR3 protein: CAWLPTGNYGYTF; D gene: TRBD1; J gene: TRBJ1-2; V gene: TRBV30
CDR3 DNA: TGTGCCAGCAGCCAAGATACAATCGGGACTAGGGGGTACGAGCAGTACTTC; CDR3 protein: CASSQDTIGTRGYEQYF; D gene: TRBD2; J gene: TRBJ2-7; V gene: TRBV4-2
CDR3 DNA: TGTGCCAGCAGTTACACCACAGGGTTTTTGTACGGGGAGCTGTTTTTT; CDR3 protein: CASSYTTGFLYGELFF; D gene: NA; J gene: TRBJ2-2; V gene: TRBV6-5
CDR3 DNA: TGTGCCAGCAGCTCCTGGGACAGGGAACTGAGTGAGCAGTACTTC; CDR3 protein: CASSSWDRELSEQYF; D gene: TRBD1; J gene: TRBJ2-7; V gene: TRBV7-9
CDR3 DNA: TGTGCCAGCAGCTATACTACCAAGATCCAAGAGACCCAGTACTTC; CDR3 protein: CASSYTTKIQETQYF; D gene: NA; J gene: TRBJ2-5; V gene: TRBV11-2
CDR3 DNA: TGTGCCAGCTCACCAACAGGGCAGGAGACCCAGTACTTC; CDR3 protein: CASSPTGQETQYF; D gene: NA; J gene: TRBJ2-5; V gene: TRBV18
CDR3 DNA: TGCAGCGTTAAACGTCCAGGGCCCACGCCGTCTGGGGCCAACGTCCTGACTTTC; CDR3 protein: CSVKRPGPTPSGANVLTF; D gene: NA; J gene: TRBJ2-6; V gene: TRBV29-1
CDR3 DNA: TGTGCCTGGAGTACTAGCGGGAGTGTTGGGCAGTACTTC; CDR3 protein: CAWSTSGSVGQYF; D gene: TRBD2; J gene: TRBJ2-7; V gene: TRBV30
CDR3 DNA: TGTGCCAGCTCACCTCCGGACAGGGGGCTAATGGACACTGAAGCTTTCTTT; CDR3 protein: CASSPPDRGLMDTEAFF; D gene: TRBD1; J gene: TRBJ1-1; V gene: TRBV18
CDR3 DNA: TGTGCCAGTAGTATACCCCCAGGGTCGAGTGGCTACACCTTC; CDR3 protein: CASSIPPGSSGYTF; D gene: NA; J gene: TRBJ1-2; V gene: TRBV19
CDR3 DNA: TGCAGCGTTGTAACTTACGGGGGGGACACCGGGGAGCTGTTTTTT; CDR3 protein: CSVVTYGGDTGELFF; D gene: TRBD2; J gene: TRBJ2-2; V gene: TRBV29-1
CDR3 DNA: TGTGCCACCAGCAGAGTAGGGGACAGGGTTAGGGATGAGCAGTTCTTC; CDR3 protein: CATSRVGDRVRDEQFF; D gene: TRBD1; J gene: TRBJ2-1; V gene: TRBV15
CDR3 DNA: TGTGCCAGCGGCGTTAGTGTATTAGGGGGATACGATGGTAATGGCTACACCTTC; CDR3 protein: CASGVSVLGGYDGNGYTF; D gene: NA; J gene: TRBJ1-2; V gene: TRBV7-9
CDR3 DNA: TGTGCCAGCAGGGACTACCGGGGGACGTCGACTAGCAATCAGCCCCAGCATTTT; CDR3 protein: CASRDYRGTSTSNQPQHF; D gene: NA; J gene: TRBJ1-5; V gene: TRBV28
CDR3 DNA: TGCGCCAGCAGCCCTCCCCCCCCACTATCGATCCACGAGCAGTACTTC; CDR3 protein: CASSPPPPLSIHEQYF; D gene: NA; J gene: TRBJ2-7; V gene: TRBV14
CDR3 DNA: TGCGCCAGCAGCCCGAGCATGAACACTGAAGCTTTCTTT; CDR3 protein: CASSPSMNTEAFF; D gene: NA; J gene: TRBJ1-1; V gene: TRBV4-1
CDR3 DNA: TGTGCCACCAGCAGAGACGACACTGAAGCTTTCTTT; CDR3 protein: CATSRDDTEAFF; D gene: NA; J gene: TRBJ1-1; V gene: TRBV15
CDR3 DNA: TGTGCCAGCAGCGAAGCGGGAGAGGGCTACAATGAGCAGTTCTTC; CDR3 protein: CASSEAGEGYNEQFF; D gene: TRBD2; J gene: TRBJ2-1; V gene: TRBV9
CDR3 DNA: TGCGCCAGCAGCCAGGGACAGGGGGAGCAGCCCCAGCATTTT; CDR3 protein: CASSQGQGEQPQHF; D gene: TRBD1; J gene: TRBJ1-5; V gene: TRBV4-3
CDR3 DNA: TGTGCCAGCAGTCAGACCGGACTTGCCTACGAGCAGTACTTC; CDR3 protein: CASSQTGLAYEQYF; D gene: NA; J gene: TRBJ2-7; V gene: TRBV6-5
CDR3 DNA: TGCGCCAGCAGCTTGGCGGGACAGGGGAGCACTGAAGCTTTCTTT; CDR3 protein: CASSLAGQGSTEAFF; D gene: TRBD1; J gene: TRBJ1-1; V gene: TRBV5-1
CDR3 DNA: TGTGCCAGCTCATCGGGACAGACCAATGAGCAGTTCTTC; CDR3 protein: CASSSGQTNEQFF; D gene: TRBD1; J gene: TRBJ2-1; V gene: TRBV18
CDR3 DNA: TGTGCCAGCAGATCGACTAGCGGGGGGGCTCAAGAGACCCAGTACTTC; CDR3 protein: CASRSTSGGAQETQYF; D gene: TRBD2; J gene: TRBJ2-5; V gene: TRBV6-6
CDR3 DNA: TGTGCCAGCAGCCTACAGAGGGCCGAAGCTTTCTTT; CDR3 protein: CASSLQRAEAFF; D gene: NA; J gene: TRBJ1-1; V gene: TRBV5-8
CDR3 DNA: TGTGCCAGCAGTTACTCGGGGAGGTCTGTGGGGGAGACCCAGTACTTC; CDR3 protein: CASSYSGRSVGETQYF; D gene: NA; J gene: TRBJ2-5; V gene: TRBV6-5
CDR3 DNA: TGTGCCAGCAGGTCAGCCGGACAGGCCTACAATGAGCAGTTCTTC; CDR3 protein: CASRSAGQAYNEQFF; D gene: TRBD1; J gene: TRBJ2-1; V gene: TRBV6-5
CDR3 DNA: TGTGCCAGCTCATCAATCCAGGAATACTATGGCTACACCTTC; CDR3 protein: CASSSIQEYYGYTF; D gene: NA; J gene: TRBJ1-2; V gene: TRBV18
CDR3 DNA: TGTGCCAGCAGTTACATGCGGGGGTCGGGCTATGGCTACACCTTC; CDR3 protein: CASSYMRGSGYGYTF; D gene: NA; J gene: TRBJ1-2; V gene: TRBV6-5
CDR3 DNA: TGCGCCAGCAGCCCCAACTCTGCTCAGGGAAAGACTGAAGCTTTCTTT; CDR3 protein: CASSPNSAQGKTEAFF; D gene: NA; J gene: TRBJ1-1; V gene: TRBV4-1
CDR3 DNA: TGTGCCAGCAGCATACAGGGGGTAAGCGAGCAGTACTTC; CDR3 protein: CASSIQGVSEQYF; D gene: TRBD1; J gene: TRBJ2-7; V gene: TRBV6-5
CDR3 DNA: TGTGCCAGTACCGGGACTAGCTTAGGAACCCAGTACTTC; CDR3 protein: CASTGTSLGTQYF; D gene: TRBD2; J gene: TRBJ2-5; V gene: TRBV19
CDR3 DNA: TGCGCCAGCCAGGTCTCCTACAATGAGCAGTTCTTC; CDR3 protein: CASQVSYNEQFF; D gene: NA; J gene: TRBJ2-1; V gene: TRBV5-1
CDR3 DNA: TGTGCCTGGAGTCGAGACAGCGGGAGCAATCAGCCCCAGCATTTT; CDR3 protein: CAWSRDSGSNQPQHF; D gene: NA; J gene: TRBJ1-5; V gene: TRBV30
CDR3 DNA: TGCAGCGTTGAAAGCGATAGTTGGCCTTCGGATGAGCAGTTCTTC; CDR3 protein: CSVESDSWPSDEQFF; D gene: NA; J gene: TRBJ2-1; V gene: TRBV29-1
CDR3 DNA: TGTGCCAGCAGCTTAGGACGACTCACCCTCAGGGGCACTGAAGCTTTCTTT; CDR3 protein: CASSLGRLTLRGTEAFF; D gene: NA; J gene: TRBJ1-1; V gene: TRBV11-2
CDR3 DNA: TGTGCCAGCTCACCCGGGACAGGAAGAATGAACACTGAAGCTTTCTTT; CDR3 protein: CASSPGTGRMNTEAFF; D gene: TRBD1; J gene: TRBJ1-1; V gene: TRBV18